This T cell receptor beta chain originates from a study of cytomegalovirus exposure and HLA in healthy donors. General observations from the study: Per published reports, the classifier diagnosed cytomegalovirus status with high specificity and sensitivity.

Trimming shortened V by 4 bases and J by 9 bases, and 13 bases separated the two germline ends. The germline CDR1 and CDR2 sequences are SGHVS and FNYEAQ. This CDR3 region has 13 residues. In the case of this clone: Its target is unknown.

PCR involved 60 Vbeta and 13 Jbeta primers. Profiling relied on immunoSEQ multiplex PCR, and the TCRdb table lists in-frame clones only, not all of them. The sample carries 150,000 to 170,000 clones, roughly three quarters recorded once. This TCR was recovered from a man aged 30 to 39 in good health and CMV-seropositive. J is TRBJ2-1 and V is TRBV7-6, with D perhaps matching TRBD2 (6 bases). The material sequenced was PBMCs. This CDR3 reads CASSYQVGGEQFF. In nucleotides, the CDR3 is TGTGCCAGCAGCTACCAGGTGGGGGGTGAGCAGTTCTTC.